The 11 T cell receptor beta chains below all came from one sample that was sequenced in a study of blood T cell repertoires in COVID-19. TCRdb's table, derived via immunoSEQ multiplex PCR, lists solely in-frame clones and lacks some. The table includes approximately 230,000 clones, about nine tenths detected once. The sequencing input was PBMCs or T cells enriched from blood (not recorded which). The source of these receptors is a woman aged 18-35 years who had recovered from COVID-19.

The chain combines TRBV27 with TRBJ2-7; D may be TRBD1 (6 bases). Germline lookup yields CDR1 MNHEY and CDR2 SMNVEV (reference sequence). Trimming stripped 6 bases from V and 1 base from J, with 10 bases between. This CDR3 spans 13 amino acids. The CDR3 nucleotides are TGTGCCAGCAGAATACAGGGTTCCTACGAGCAGTACTTC. Translation gives CASRIQGSYEQYF.

V usage is TRBV11-1 and J usage is TRBJ1-1; 7 nucleotides align to TRBD1. Germline CDR1 and CDR2: SGHAT and FQDESV (reference sequence). V was clipped by 5 bases and J by 6 bases; unmatched bases: 9. This CDR3 spans 14 amino acids. This chain's CDR3 is CASSIDRANAEAFF. DNA for the CDR3: TGTGCCAGCAGCATCGACAGGGCTAACGCTGAAGCTTTCTTT.

V is TRBV27 and J is TRBJ1-1; D gene ambiguous. The CDR3 has 16 amino acids. V was shortened by 3 bases and J by 0 bases, with 14 bases between the two germline ends. Germline V gene sequence: CDR1 MNHEY, CDR2 SMNVEV (reference sequence). Here the CDR3 DNA reads TGTGCCAGCAGTTTGGTAGGCAGCGTAATGAACACTGAAGCTTTCTTT. Translating gives CASSLVGSVMNTEAFF.

This clone was observed a single time. This chain connects TRBV5-1 to TRBJ2-3; 9 nucleotides align to TRBD1. Germline V gene data show CDR1 as SGHRS and CDR2 as YFSETQ. This CDR3 contains 15 residues. V lost 4 bases and J lost 8; bases outside the gene matches: 11. The CDR3 sequence: CASSQGDRVRGTQYF. The CDR3 region has the DNA TGCGCCAGCAGCCAAGGGGACAGGGTAAGGGGTACGCAGTATTTT.

The V call is TRBV14, the J call TRBJ1-6; possible D gene TRBD1, 6 bases. The ends were cut back, 4 bases at V and 9 bases at J, with 19 bases in the middle. Per germline, CDR1 SGHDN and CDR2 FVKESK. CDR3 length equals 16 residues. The CDR3 region has the DNA TGTGCCAGCAGCCTACAGAGGGGGGGTATTAGTTCACCCCTCCACTTT. Amino acid sequence: CASSLQRGGISSPLHF.

With respect to this clone: The sample contains more than one DNA sequence encoding this CDR3. V is TRBV12-3 or TRBV12-4 and J is TRBJ2-5; D remains ambiguous. This CDR3 region has 11 residues. The V and J ends lost 6 bases and 2 bases respectively, with 4 bases between them. The CDR3 sequence: CASSLQETQYF. CDR3 sequence (DNA): TGTGCCAGCAGCCTACAAGAGACCCAGTACTTC.

The V gene is TRBV19, the J gene TRBJ1-2; 7 nucleotides agree with TRBD1. CDR1 and CDR2 from the germline V gene are LNHDA and SQIVND (reference sequence). Unmatched junction bases numbered 8, after V lost 3 bases and J lost 7 bases. The CDR3 runs 14 residues. DNA for the CDR3: TGTGCCAGTAGTATGGGGCAGGGGGACTCTGGCTACACCTTC. Amino acids: CASSMGQGDSGYTF.

The chain carries TRBV5-1 and TRBJ1-2; 10 bases line up with TRBD1. Unmatched junction bases numbered 3, after V lost 4 bases and J lost 6 bases. The CDR3 runs 13 residues. Per the germline V gene, CDR1 is SGHRS and CDR2 is YFSETQ. CDR3 nucleotide sequence: TGCGCCAGCAGCGGGACAGGGGTGCATGGCTACACCTTC. Residues: CASSGTGVHGYTF. Full variable domain (remainder filled in from reference TRBV5-1 and TRBJ1-2): KAGVTQTPRYLIKTRGQQVTLSCSPISGHRSVSWYQQTPGQGLQFLFEYFSETQRNKGNFPGRFSGRQFSNSRSEMNVSTLELGDSALYLCASSGTGVHGYTFGSGTRLTVV.

The chain couples TRBV9 to TRBJ1-4, with 8 bases lining up with TRBD1. CDR1 and CDR2 from the germline V gene are SGDLS and YYNGEE. This CDR3 spans 14 amino acids. The V segment lost 2 bases and the J segment 8 bases; nucleotides outside the gene matches: 5. CDR3 sequence reads: CASSVRGQAEKLFF. The DNA for the CDR3 is TGTGCCAGCAGCGTTCGGGGACAGGCAGAAAAACTGTTTTTT.

This clone was seen just once. CDR3 DNA: TGTGCCAGCAGCTTGGCGGGGGGCGCAGGCATTCAGTACTTC. Protein product: CASSLAGGAGIQYF. The rearrangement joins TRBV5-4 to TRBJ2-4, with D maybe TRBD2 (7 bases). Trimming removed 0 bases at V and 9 bases at J, with 13 bases between. Germline CDR1 is SGHNT and CDR2 is YYREEE (reference sequence). The CDR3 is 14 residues long.

CDR3 loop: CASSVAGFFADTQYF. DNA of the CDR3: TGTGCCAGCAGCGTAGCAGGGTTTTTTGCAGATACGCAGTATTTT. The genes are TRBV9 and TRBJ2-3, with D possibly matching TRBD1 (5 bases). Germline CDR1 SGDLS, CDR2 YYNGEE. This CDR3 region has 15 residues. V was shortened by 0 bases and J by 4 bases, with 12 bases between the two germline ends.